These 21 T cell receptor beta chains were sequenced from one sample in a study of blood T cell repertoires in COVID-19. TCRdb's copy holds only in-frame clones and misses some; the assay was immunoSEQ multiplex PCR. Of some 70,000 clones in the sample, around 85% were seen once. The sequenced sample was peripheral blood. The receptors here all came from a woman between 55 and 75 years old with acute or convalescent COVID-19.

V usage is TRBV6-6 and J usage is TRBJ1-2; D is undetermined. Trimming took 7 bases from V and 0 from J, leaving 12 bases between them. The CDR3 covers 14 residues. In germline, CDR1 is MNHNY, CDR2 SVGAGI (reference sequence). The chain's CDR3 is CASTQTGANYGYTF. The CDR3 nucleotides read TGTGCCAGCACTCAAACCGGAGCTAACTATGGCTACACCTTC.

The chain combines TRBV2 with TRBJ2-7; 10 bases match TRBD2. V shed 4 bases and J 2 bases; nucleotides not matched to a gene: 2. CDR1 and CDR2 (germline): SNHLY, FYNNEI. The CDR3 covers 14 residues. The CDR3 sequence: CASSGTSGPYEQYF. CDR3 nucleotides: TGTGCCAGCAGTGGGACTAGCGGTCCCTACGAGCAGTACTTC.

This chain joins TRBV2 and TRBJ2-2; D unclear. V was cut by 2 bases and J by 1 base, with 11 bases left in between. The CDR3 consists of 16 residues. From germline, CDR1 is SNHLY and CDR2 FYNNEI. CDR3: CASSERPVLNTGELFF. CDR3 sequence (DNA): TGTGCCAGCAGTGAACGTCCGGTCCTGAACACCGGGGAGCTGTTTTTT.

The genes are TRBV20-1 and TRBJ1-2, with a tentative D call TRBD1 (5 bases). The CDR3 runs to 14 residues. V lost 3 bases and J 5 bases, leaving 16 bases between the germline ends. The germline V gene has CDR1 DFQATT and CDR2 SNEGSKA (reference sequence). The DNA for the CDR3 is TGCAGTGCTAGTTACCGGACAACTCCATATGGCTACACCTTC. Translated: CSASYRTTPYGYTF.

The chain links TRBV5-1 to TRBJ2-7, with 10 bases fitting TRBD2. CDR1 is SGHRS, CDR2 YFSETQ, per germline. This CDR3 is 17 amino acids long. Losses at the gene ends were 0 bases for V and 0 bases for J; bases not matched to a gene: 6. CDR3 nucleotides: TGCGCCAGCAGCTTGGTTCATCTAGCGGGAGTCTCCTACGAGCAGTACTTC. Translation: CASSLVHLAGVSYEQYF.

The chain's CDR3 is CASSLKRGSGYTF. DNA of the CDR3: TGTGCCAGCAGCTTAAAGAGGGGGAGTGGCTACACCTTC. The rearrangement joins TRBV7-3 to TRBJ1-2, with D tentatively TRBD1 (6 bases). Germline CDR1 SGHTA, CDR2 FQGTGA. The ends were cut back, 1 base at V and 7 bases at J, with 10 bases in the middle. This CDR3 has 13 residues.

The chain combines TRBV19 with TRBJ1-5; 7 positions match TRBD1. Germline V lookup: CDR1 LNHDA, CDR2 SQIVND (reference sequence). The CDR3 has 14 residues. After removal of 6 bases from V and 4 bases from J, the junction contained 6 bases not matched to a gene. The CDR3 DNA is TGTGCCAGTAGAGGAATACAGGGGAATCAGCCCCAGCATTTT. It codes for CASRGIQGNQPQHF.

The chain has TRBV4-1 and TRBJ2-3; weak D call: TRBD2 (6 bases). Looked up from germline, CDR1 is MGHRA and CDR2 is YSYEKL. This CDR3 contains 18 residues. V was trimmed by 2 bases and J by 4 bases, leaving 22 bases between them. The CDR3 spells CASSQTAGSRTRADTQYF. The CDR3 region has the DNA TGCGCCAGCAGCCAAACGGCGGGATCCCGGACTCGGGCAGATACGCAGTATTTT.

This chain joins TRBV19 and TRBJ2-2; no clear D gene. Germline loops: CDR1 LNHDA, CDR2 SQIVND (reference sequence). The CDR3 is 17 residues long. V was clipped by 3 bases and J by 4 bases, with 18 bases between them. The CDR3 loop is CASSMVVRVERTGELFF. The CDR3 DNA is TGTGCCAGTAGTATGGTAGTTCGGGTCGAGCGCACCGGGGAGCTGTTTTTT.

Worth noting for this clone: The junction shows a germline mismatch at one end, possibly a read error. V gene TRBV10-3 combines with J gene TRBJ1-1, with D possibly being TRBD1 (5 bases). The CDR3 is 12 amino acids. CDR1 and CDR2 (germline): ENHRY, SYGVKD. CDR3 coding DNA: TGTGCCATCAGGACACAGGACGCCGGCCGAGTCTTT. Translated, it gives CAIRTQDAGRVF.

The CDR3 region is CASSPGTGIGQPQHF. For the CDR3, the DNA is TGTGCCAGCTCACCAGGGACAGGCATCGGACAGCCCCAGCATTTT. The chain links TRBV18 to TRBJ1-5; 8 bases fit TRBD1. The CDR3 is made up of 15 amino acids. V dropped 2 bases and J dropped 7; count of bases not matched to a gene: 7. Germline-derived CDR1 and CDR2 are KGHSH and LQKENI.

The CDR3 nucleotides read TGTGCCAGCAGAGGGACAGGGGGCCTTGGAAACACCATATATTTT. Its translation: CASRGTGGLGNTIYF. The chain carries TRBV28 and TRBJ1-3; 12 bases fit TRBD1. The germline V gene encodes CDR1 MDHEN and CDR2 SYDVKM. The CDR3 is 15 amino acids. With V trimmed by 6 bases and J by 3 bases, 3 bases remained unmatched.

V and J are TRBV7-2 and TRBJ2-3, with D perhaps TRBD1 (6 bases). CDR3 length: 16 residues. Trimming took off 2 bases at V and 1 base at J, with 13 bases between the two ends. From germline, CDR1 is SGHTA and CDR2 FQGNSA. CDR3 DNA: TGTGCCAGCAGCTTATCACTGGGACAAGGCACAGATACGCAGTATTTT. This encodes CASSLSLGQGTDTQYF.

The CDR3 region is CASREQGLMGEKLFF. Here the CDR3 DNA reads TGTGCCAGCAGAGAACAGGGGTTGATGGGTGAAAAACTGTTTTTT. The gene calls are TRBV2 and TRBJ1-4; 7 bases agree with TRBD1. Germline-derived CDR1 and CDR2 are SNHLY and FYNNEI. The CDR3 extends over 15 amino acids. J gave up 7 bases and V 6 bases, and 11 bases lay outside the gene matches.

This clone was found once. The chain has TRBV5-8 and TRBJ2-1, with 11 nucleotides matching TRBD2. The CDR3 totals 15 residues. CDR1 SGHTS and CDR2 YDEGEE come from the germline V gene. J gave up 6 bases and V 3 bases, and 5 bases lay outside the gene matches. CDR3 region: CASSSLAGGLNEQFF. CDR3 nucleotides: TGTGCCAGCAGCTCTCTAGCGGGGGGCCTCAATGAGCAGTTCTTC.

This clone was counted only a few times. This sequence joins TRBV9 and TRBJ2-1, with TRBD1 as a possible D gene (5 bases). This CDR3 has 13 residues. Germline V gene data show CDR1 as SGDLS and CDR2 as YYNGEE. The V and J ends lost 6 bases and 4 bases respectively, with 11 bases between them. The CDR3 nucleotides are TGTGCCAGCAACCGTAGGGGATACAATGAGCAGTTCTTC. The encoded protein is CASNRRGYNEQFF.

The chain is built from TRBV7-2 and TRBJ2-5; 8 bases fit TRBD2. Looked up from germline, CDR1 is SGHTA and CDR2 is FQGNSA. With 4 bases clipped from V and 7 bases from J, the junction kept 8 bases outside the gene matches. CDR3 size: 14 residues. CDR3 sequence reads: CASSSGLEFRTQYF. In DNA, the CDR3 is TGTGCCAGCAGCTCGGGACTAGAGTTCAGGACCCAGTACTTC.

The gene calls are TRBV10-1 and TRBJ2-5; D may be TRBD1 (6 bases). Germline lookup yields CDR1 WNHNN and CDR2 SYGVQD (reference sequence). V shed 7 bases and J shed 0 bases, with 18 bases lying between them. This CDR3 spans 16 amino acids. The CDR3, as DNA: TGCGCCAGCACCAAGACCTGGACAGAGTACCAAGAGACCCAGTACTTC. It translates to CASTKTWTEYQETQYF.

The CDR3, as DNA: TGTGCCATCAGTGAGTCGGTGGCAGGGGCTTCCTACGAGCAGTACTTC. As protein: CAISESVAGASYEQYF. This chain links TRBV10-3 with TRBJ2-7, with TRBD1 as a possible D gene (6 bases). CDR3 length: 16 residues. The germline CDR1 and CDR2 sequences are ENHRY and SYGVKD. V was clipped by 0 bases and J by 1 base, with 13 bases between them.

The chain combines TRBV2 with TRBJ1-2, with a tentative D call TRBD1 (6 bases). CDR1 and CDR2 (germline): SNHLY, FYNNEI. The CDR3 contains 12 residues. The V gene lost 3 bases and the J gene lost 8 bases, with 10 bases spanning the gap. The CDR3 nucleotides read TGTGCCAGCAGTGATATCAGGGGCGGCTACACCTTC. This encodes CASSDIRGGYTF.

The CDR3 loop is CASSFGTSGRGKETQYF. CDR3 DNA sequence: TGTGCCAGCAGCTTCGGGACTAGCGGGAGGGGCAAAGAGACCCAGTACTTC. This chain connects TRBV5-8 to TRBJ2-5, with 16 bases aligning to TRBD2. This CDR3 spans 17 amino acids. Germline V gene lookup returns CDR1 SGHTS and CDR2 YDEGEE. With V trimmed by 2 bases and J by 3 bases, 4 bases remained unmatched.